This T cell receptor beta chain was sequenced in a study of blood T cell repertoires in COVID-19. Study-level background: Samples of COVID-19 (acute and convalescent) were obtained from the United States, Italy and Spain. From T cells, B-cell-depleted T cells, or PBMCs came the material, which was cDNA or gDNA.

CDR3 size: 13 residues. Looked up from germline, CDR1 is SGHNT and CDR2 is YENEEA. With 5 bases clipped from V and 3 bases from J, the junction kept 4 bases outside the gene matches. In the original workflow: It was from reference gene primer amplification that nucleated cell counts were estimated. Only in-frame clones appear in the TCRdb table, and some are missing; sequencing was by immunoSEQ multiplex PCR. V, J and clone size derive from that table, while D and trimming were established from the DNA sequence. In the table there are approximately 110,000 clones, more than 70% of which are singletons.

This chain links TRBV11-3 with TRBJ2-7, with 7 bases lining up with TRBD1. The receptor was derived from a woman aged 65 to 85 who had recovered from COVID-19. What was sequenced was peripheral blood. In DNA, the CDR3 is TGTGCCAGCAGCCGGGACAGACACTACGAGCAGTACTTC. This codes for CASSRDRHYEQYF.